The present T cell receptor beta chain was sequenced within a study of T-cell memory formation after mild COVID-19. This clonotype has just a few counts. The CDR3 sequence is 15 residues long. Per germline, CDR1 DFQATT and CDR2 SNEGSKA (reference sequence). Deletions cut 3 bases from V and 9 bases from J, with 23 bases between. Each CDR3 protein is one row after TCRdb ran MiXCR on the 5' RACE reads. The sample yields 270,000 or so distinct CDR3 sequences, around 17% seen once. This TCR derives from a man between 18 and 35 years old who had mild COVID-19 (a few samples of this study predate the infection). Cell type and time point are not known. The V and J genes are TRBV20-1 and TRBJ2-5; TRBD2 is a possible D gene (6 bases). The specimen was PBMCs or a T cell subset sorted from them (not recorded which). The CDR3 loop is CSARSRTGDLRAQYF. CDR3 nucleotides: TGCAGTGCTAGGAGCAGGACGGGGGACCTTCGGGCCCAGTACTTC.